A single sample gave rise to the 23 T cell receptor beta chains below, sequenced in a study of ipilimumab plus nivolumab after autologous stem cell transplantation. Clones were read by immunoSEQ multiplex PCR, and TCRdb kept only the in-frame ones, dropping some. The sample shows 700 to 750 clones, approximately 80% of them seen only once. The sample consisted of PBMCs, taken in a trial of ipilimumab plus nivolumab as post-transplant consolidation. The receptor set was obtained from a male donor with multiple myeloma.

This clone showed up just once. The CDR3 DNA follows: TGTGCCATCAGTGATTTAGAGGTGGCAGGGACGAGTAATGAGCAGTTCTTC. It translates to CAISDLEVAGTSNEQFF. The chain combines TRBV10-3 with TRBJ2-1, with D possibly being TRBD1 or TRBD2 (5 bases each). The V gene lost 3 bases and the J gene lost 7 bases, with 22 bases spanning the gap. The CDR3 length is 17 residues. The germline CDR1 and CDR2 sequences are ENHRY and SYGVKD.

The J gene is TRBJ2-7, the V gene TRBV4-3; TRBD1 aligns across 8 bases. Germline assignment: CDR1 LGHNA and CDR2 YSLEER. The length of the CDR3 is 15 residues. V lost 5 bases, J lost 2 bases, and 8 bases stayed unmatched. Written as DNA, the CDR3 is TGCGCCAGCAGCACCAGGACAGGGTCGGCCTACGAGCAGTACTTC. Protein sequence: CASSTRTGSAYEQYF.

The chain uses TRBV30 and TRBJ2-7, with 7 bases aligning to TRBD2. The J segment lost 3 bases and the V segment lost 5 bases, leaving 4 bases of the junction unmatched. The length of the CDR3 is 12 residues. The germline CDR1 and CDR2 sequences are GTSNPN and SVGIG (reference sequence). CDR3: CAWGTTYYEQYF. In DNA, the CDR3 is TGTGCCTGGGGGACTACTTACTACGAGCAGTACTTC.

The chain links TRBV10-2 to TRBJ1-2, with 10 bases lining up with TRBD1. Germline CDR1 and CDR2: WSHSY and SAAADI. The CDR3 runs to 14 residues. With 5 bases clipped from V and 2 bases from J, the junction kept 2 bases outside the gene matches. The CDR3 DNA sequence: TGCGCCAGCAGTCTGGGACAGGGGAACTATGGCTACACCTTC. Its translation is CASSLGQGNYGYTF.

This chain joins TRBV19 and TRBJ2-1; TRBD1 agrees at 8 bases. The CDR3 has 15 residues. The junction had 6 bases not matched to a gene; V was cut back by 6 bases and J by 2 bases. The V gene's germline CDR1 is LNHDA and CDR2 SQIVND (reference sequence). In nucleotides, the CDR3 is TGTGCCAGTAGAACAGGGGGTGTGACCTACAATGAGCAGTTCTTC. Protein sequence: CASRTGGVTYNEQFF.

The CDR3 region is CASTNFDRADYGYTF. CDR3 bases: TGTGCCAGCACCAACTTCGACCGCGCGGACTATGGCTACACCTTC. This sequence joins TRBV5-6 and TRBJ1-2; D is unresolved. CDR1 SGHDT and CDR2 YYEEEE come from the germline V gene. The CDR3 totals 15 residues. Trimming left V 6 bases short and J 3 bases short, with 18 bases between. Full variable domain (remainder filled in from reference TRBV5-6 and TRBJ1-2): DAGVTQSPTHLIKTRGQQVTLRCSPKSGHDTVSWYQQALGQGPQFIFQYYEEEERQRGNFPDRFSGHQFPNYSSELNVNALLLGDSALYLCASTNFDRADYGYTFGSGTRLTVV.

This clone ranks as hyperexpanded. The CDR3 sequence is CASSRGQIPYEQYF. DNA for the CDR3: TGTGCCAGCAGCCGGGGACAGATCCCTTACGAGCAGTACTTC. The chain recombines TRBV27 with TRBJ2-7; 7 bases map to TRBD1. Trimming removed 6 bases from V and 4 bases from J; junction bases left unmatched: 9. CDR3 size: 14 residues. CDR1 is MNHEY, CDR2 SMNVEV, per germline (reference sequence).

This chain connects TRBV27 to TRBJ1-2; D gene ambiguous. V was pared by 6 bases and J by 0 bases, with 11 bases between. The CDR3 spans 14 residues. From germline, CDR1 is MNHEY and CDR2 SMNVEV (reference sequence). In nucleotides, the CDR3 is TGTGCCAGCAGCCCTGACACATCTAACTATGGCTACACCTTC. This sequence encodes CASSPDTSNYGYTF.

The chain recombines TRBV19 with TRBJ2-7; 9 bases fit TRBD2. J lost 5 bases, V lost 3 bases, and 5 bases had no gene match. CDR1 and CDR2 (germline): LNHDA, SQIVND (reference sequence). This CDR3 is built from 14 residues. The DNA for the CDR3 is TGTGCCAGTAGTATGGCTAGCGGGAAGGACGAGCAGTACTTC. As protein: CASSMASGKDEQYF.

A few counts support this clone. The V gene is TRBV12-5, the J gene TRBJ2-7; the D call may be TRBD1 or TRBD2 (5 bases each). The germline V gene has CDR1 LGHNT and CDR2 FRNRAP. The V gene lost 1 base and the J gene lost 0 bases, with 7 bases spanning the gap. This CDR3 spans 14 amino acids. The CDR3 nucleotides read TGTGCTAGTGGTTTGGGGGGGAACTCCTACGAGCAGTACTTC. Its protein product is CASGLGGNSYEQYF.

The CDR3 region is CASSEGQGHRSGANVLTF. CDR3 bases: TGCGCCAGCAGTGAGGGTCAGGGACACCGCTCTGGGGCCAACGTCCTGACTTTC. The V and J genes are TRBV10-1 and TRBJ2-6, with D possibly matching TRBD1 (6 bases). This CDR3 has 18 amino acids. CDR1 WNHNN and CDR2 SYGVQD come from the germline V gene (reference sequence). Trimming stripped 2 bases from V and 0 bases from J, with 14 bases between.

The rearrangement uses TRBV7-9 and TRBJ1-1, with 7 bases that match TRBD1. The CDR3 is 16 residues long. Germline V CDR1 and CDR2: SEHNR, FQNEAQ (reference sequence). The trim removed 3 bases at V and 0 bases at J, leaving 7 bases unmatched. The chain's CDR3 is CASSLYLGTVNTEAFF. The CDR3 DNA reads TGTGCCAGCAGCTTGTACCTAGGGACAGTGAACACTGAAGCTTTCTTT. The complete variable domain, with remaining parts taken from reference TRBV7-9 and TRBJ1-1, reads DTGVSQNPRHKITKRGQNVTFRCDPISEHNRLYWYRQTLGQGPEFLTYFQNEAQLEKSRLLSDRFSAERPKGSFSTLEIQRTEQGDSAMYLCASSLYLGTVNTEAFFGQGTRLTVV.

J is TRBJ1-1 and V is TRBV5-4, with D maybe TRBD1 (6 bases). Germline CDR1 is SGHNT and CDR2 is YYREEE (reference sequence). V was clipped by 2 bases and J by 3 bases, with 8 bases between them. CDR3 length: 13 residues. CDR3 loop: CASSLSGDTEAFF. Here the CDR3 DNA reads TGTGCCAGCAGCTTATCAGGGGACACTGAAGCTTTCTTT.

The gene calls are TRBV6-4 and TRBJ2-1; the D is unclear. Germline V CDR1 and CDR2: MRHNA, SNTAGT. This CDR3 has 15 amino acids. Deletions cut 0 bases from V and 4 bases from J, with 10 bases between. CDR3 amino acids: CASSDSLESYNEQFF. CDR3 sequence (DNA): TGTGCCAGCAGTGACTCTCTTGAGAGTTACAATGAGCAGTTCTTC.

The rearrangement links TRBV5-4 to TRBJ2-7; D assignment may be TRBD1 or TRBD2 (5 bases each). Germline V gene data show CDR1 as SGHNT and CDR2 as YYREEE (reference sequence). V was trimmed by 2 bases and J by 3 bases, leaving 12 bases between them. The CDR3 has 14 residues. Written as DNA, the CDR3 is TGTGCCAGCAGCTTTCAGGGCCGGGGCTACGAGCAGTACTTC. This gives the protein CASSFQGRGYEQYF.

The rearrangement uses TRBV28 and TRBJ2-7; D unresolved. The V gene's germline CDR1 is MDHEN and CDR2 SYDVKM. Trimming stripped 4 bases from V and 4 bases from J, with 8 bases between. This CDR3 is built from 12 residues. The CDR3 loop is CASSSWGYEQYF. The DNA for the CDR3 is TGTGCCAGCAGTTCGTGGGGTTACGAGCAGTACTTC.

The V gene is TRBV11-2, the J gene TRBJ1-5; TRBD1 agrees at 7 bases. V dropped 5 bases and J dropped 7; count of bases not matched to a gene: 11. This CDR3 has 15 residues. The germline gives CDR1 SGHAT, CDR2 FQNNGV. Here the CDR3 reads CASSLDRWGGQPQHF. As DNA, the CDR3 is TGTGCCAGCAGCCTGGACAGGTGGGGTGGCCAGCCCCAGCATTTT.

The V and J genes are TRBV5-6 and TRBJ2-2, with a possible D match to TRBD1 (6 bases). V lost 4 bases and J 3 bases, leaving 13 bases between the germline ends. The germline gives CDR1 SGHDT, CDR2 YYEEEE. The CDR3 totals 15 residues. This CDR3 reads CASSPLQGYTGELFF. CDR3 coding DNA: TGTGCCAGCAGCCCATTACAGGGTTACACCGGGGAGCTGTTTTTT.

The V gene is TRBV7-8, the J gene TRBJ1-2; D is unresolved. The CDR3 has 13 amino acids. Germline CDR1 SGHVS, CDR2 FQNEAQ. V was cut by 2 bases and J by 6 bases, with 10 bases left in between. In nucleotides, the CDR3 is TGTGCCAGCAGCTTAAGTCCGTCGCATGGCTACACCTTC. Translating gives CASSLSPSHGYTF.

The CDR3 DNA sequence: TGTGCCAGCAGCTTAGTTGTCTTGAACACTGAAGCTTTCTTT. Translating gives CASSLVVLNTEAFF. The chain employs TRBV11-2 and TRBJ1-1; no clear D gene. Germline CDR1 and CDR2: SGHAT and FQNNGV. V was cut by 1 base and J by 0 bases, with 6 bases left in between. This CDR3 is 14 amino acids long.

The chain has TRBV30 and TRBJ1-5, with 9 bases fitting TRBD1. J lost 1 base, V lost 1 base, and 2 bases had no gene match. Germline CDR1 is GTSNPN and CDR2 is SVGIG (reference sequence). There are 15 residues in the CDR3. The CDR3: CAWSAGTGSNQPQHF. The CDR3 DNA sequence: TGTGCCTGGAGTGCTGGGACAGGGAGCAATCAGCCCCAGCATTTT. Variable domain in full (rest from reference TRBV30 and TRBJ1-5): SQTIHQWPATLVQPVGSPLSLECTVEGTSNPNLYWYRQAAGRGLQLLFYSVGIGQISSEVPQNLSASRPQDRQFILSSKKLLLSDSGFYLCAWSAGTGSNQPQHFGDGTRLSIL.

V and J are TRBV6-4 and TRBJ2-6, with no clear D. Trimming shortened V by 6 bases and J by 1 base, and 7 bases separated the two germline ends. Germline CDR1 MRHNA, CDR2 SNTAGT. This CDR3 spans 14 amino acids. The DNA of the CDR3 is TGTGCCAGCAGCCCCGAATCTGGGGCCAACGTCCTGACTTTC. As protein: CASSPESGANVLTF.

The V call is TRBV7-7, the J call TRBJ2-1; no firm D call. V was shortened by 0 bases and J by 5 bases, with 5 bases between the two germline ends. This CDR3 comprises 13 residues. CDR1 SSHAT and CDR2 FNYEAQ come from the germline V gene (reference sequence). CDR3 nucleotides: TGTGCCAGCAGCTTAGCTCTCGACAATGAGCAGTTCTTC. It yields the protein CASSLALDNEQFF.